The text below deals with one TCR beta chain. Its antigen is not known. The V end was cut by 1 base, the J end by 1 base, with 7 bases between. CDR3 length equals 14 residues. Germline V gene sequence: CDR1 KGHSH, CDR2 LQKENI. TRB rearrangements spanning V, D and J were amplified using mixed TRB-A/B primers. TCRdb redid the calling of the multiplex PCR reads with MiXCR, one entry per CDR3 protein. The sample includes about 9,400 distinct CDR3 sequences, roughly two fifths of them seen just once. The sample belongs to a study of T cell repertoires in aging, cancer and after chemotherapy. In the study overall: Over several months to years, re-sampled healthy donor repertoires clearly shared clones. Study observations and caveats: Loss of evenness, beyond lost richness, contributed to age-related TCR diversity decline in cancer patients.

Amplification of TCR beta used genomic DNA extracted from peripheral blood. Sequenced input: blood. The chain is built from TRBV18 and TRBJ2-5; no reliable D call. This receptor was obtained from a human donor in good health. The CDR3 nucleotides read TGTGCCAGCTCACCACAGAACAGCCAAGAGACCCAGTACTTC. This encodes CASSPQNSQETQYF.